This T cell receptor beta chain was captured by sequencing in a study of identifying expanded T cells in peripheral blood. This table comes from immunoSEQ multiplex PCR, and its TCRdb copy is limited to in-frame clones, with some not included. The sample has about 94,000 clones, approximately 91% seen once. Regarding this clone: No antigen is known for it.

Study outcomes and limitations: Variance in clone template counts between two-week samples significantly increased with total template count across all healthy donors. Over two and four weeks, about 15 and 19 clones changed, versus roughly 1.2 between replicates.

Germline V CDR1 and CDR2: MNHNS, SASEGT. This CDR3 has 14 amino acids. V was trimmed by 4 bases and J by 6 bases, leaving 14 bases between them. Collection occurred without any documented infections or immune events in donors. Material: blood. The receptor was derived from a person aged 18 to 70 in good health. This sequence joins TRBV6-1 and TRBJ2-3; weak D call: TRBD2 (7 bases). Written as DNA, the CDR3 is TGTGCCAGCAGTGTGCGGGGGCCTTCGGATACGCAGTATTTT. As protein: CASSVRGPSDTQYF.